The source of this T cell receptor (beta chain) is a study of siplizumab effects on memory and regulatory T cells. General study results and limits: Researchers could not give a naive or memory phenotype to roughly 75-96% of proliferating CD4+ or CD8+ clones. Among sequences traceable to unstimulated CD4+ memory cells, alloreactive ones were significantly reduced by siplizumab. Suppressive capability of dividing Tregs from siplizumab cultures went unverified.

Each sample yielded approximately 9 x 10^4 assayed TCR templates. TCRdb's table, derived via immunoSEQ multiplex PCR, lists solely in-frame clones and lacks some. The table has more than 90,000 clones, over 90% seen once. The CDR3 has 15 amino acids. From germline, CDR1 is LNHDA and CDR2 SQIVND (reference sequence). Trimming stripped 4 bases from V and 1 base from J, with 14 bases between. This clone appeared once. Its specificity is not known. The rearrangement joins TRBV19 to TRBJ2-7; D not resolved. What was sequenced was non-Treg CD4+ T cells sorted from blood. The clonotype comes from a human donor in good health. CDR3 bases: TGTGCCAGTAGTAGGGCAGATTCAAGTTCCTACGAGCAGTACTTC. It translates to CASSRADSSSYEQYF.